Listed here is a single T cell receptor (beta chain). V lost 0 bases, J lost 4 bases, and 9 bases lay in between. This CDR3 has 14 residues. Germline loops: CDR1 SGHTA, CDR2 FQGNSA. Data came from immunoSEQ multiplex PCR; TCRdb stores just in-frame clones and leaves some out. This repertoire shows about 150,000 clones, around four fifths found once; its top ten account for roughly 8%. This entry is derived from a study of blood T cell repertoires in COVID-19. Among Cohort 3 donors, those recovered had two negative PCRs, clearance, or symptom resolution. Material: PBMCs or T cells enriched from blood (not recorded which). This receptor was identified in a woman between 45 and 60 years old who had recovered from COVID-19. The genes are TRBV7-2 and TRBJ1-2; D ambiguous. For the CDR3, the DNA is TGTGCCAGCAGCTTAGCCGGGGTTCCCTATGGCTACACCTTC. Protein: CASSLAGVPYGYTF.